Sequencing of this T cell receptor beta chain was carried out in a study of shared T cell receptors in the human thymus. The assay was immunoSEQ multiplex PCR, and TCRdb's table has in-frame clones only and misses some. The table lists about 380,000 clones, over 90% of them singletons. Trimming removed 1 base at V and 2 bases at J, with 15 bases between. The V gene's germline CDR1 is MDHEN and CDR2 SYDVKM. The CDR3 runs to 16 residues. The source material was thymocytes. This receptor was taken from a human donor. V and J are TRBV28 and TRBJ2-7, with D perhaps TRBD2 (6 bases). CDR3 sequence reads: CASSLYPSGEAYEQYF. The CDR3 bases are TGTGCCAGCAGTTTATACCCGTCGGGGGAAGCCTACGAGCAGTACTTC. Full variable domain (missing parts from reference TRBV28 and TRBJ2-7): DVKVTQSSRYLVKRTGEKVFLECVQDMDHENMFWYRQDPGLGLRLIYFSYDVKMKEKGDIPEGYSVSREKKERFSLILESASTNQTSMYLCASSLYPSGEAYEQYFGPGTRLTVT.